The 13 T cell receptor beta chains below come from one sample, sequenced in a study of CD8+CD57+ T cells in acquired aplastic anemia. The study profiled TCR beta VDJ and CDR3 using genomic DNA as template. TCRdb fed the reads into MiXCR, producing one record per CDR3 protein. The table shows about 210,000 distinct CDR3 sequences, with about a third occurring only once. The sequencing sample was made of sorted CD4+, CD8+, or CD8+CD57+ T cells (not recorded which) from PBMCs. The receptors come from a human donor in good health, serving as a control.

This clonotype has at least ten counts. The rearrangement links TRBV29-1 to TRBJ1-2, with a tentative D call TRBD1 (5 bases). Germline CDR1 is SQVTM and CDR2 is ANQGSEA. V was cut by 3 bases and J by 5 bases, with 10 bases left in between. This CDR3 spans 12 amino acids. As DNA, the CDR3 is TGCAGCGTTGATAAACAGGCGTATGGCTACACCTTC. Translation gives CSVDKQAYGYTF. The full variable domain, with the rest looked up from reference TRBV29-1 and TRBJ1-2, is SAVISQKPSRDICQRGTSLTIQCQVDSQVTMMFWYRQQPGQSLTLIATANQGSEATYESGFVIDKFPISRPNLTFSTLTVSNMSPEDSSIYLCSVDKQAYGYTFGSGTRLTVV.

This clonotype was seen only once. V is TRBV4-1 and J is TRBJ2-7; TRBD2 matches at 9 bases. This CDR3 contains 15 residues. Germline CDR1 and CDR2: MGHRA and YSYEKL. J was trimmed by 0 bases and V by 9 bases; bases with no gene match: 9. The CDR3 region has the DNA TGCGCCAGTAGTATAGCGGGAGCCCCCTCCTACGAGCAGTACTTC. This encodes CASSIAGAPSYEQYF.

This clonotype has a handful of counts. This sequence joins TRBV20-1 and TRBJ2-7; 11 positions match TRBD1. CDR3 length equals 12 residues. Germline loops: CDR1 DFQATT, CDR2 SNEGSKA (reference sequence). Unmatched junction bases numbered 1, after V lost 5 bases and J lost 4 bases. CDR3 region: CSAGQGAYEQYF. Here the CDR3 DNA reads TGCAGTGCTGGACAGGGGGCATACGAGCAGTACTTC.

This chain's CDR3 is CASIRVGDWALHF. CDR3 bases: TGTGCCAGCATCAGAGTAGGGGATTGGGCCCTCCACTTT. The gene calls are TRBV6-4 and TRBJ1-6; TRBD1 might be the D (5 bases). V shed 7 bases and J shed 14 bases, with 18 bases lying between them. The CDR3 sequence is 13 residues long. CDR1 and CDR2 from the germline V gene are MRHNA and SNTAGT.

This clonotype was seen at least ten times. The genes are TRBV10-3 and TRBJ2-2, with D maybe TRBD1 (6 bases). V shed 10 bases and J shed 1 base, with 13 bases lying between them. This CDR3 contains 14 residues. Germline V CDR1 and CDR2: ENHRY, SYGVKD. CDR3 nucleotide sequence: TGTGCCACTGGGACATTGGGGAACACCGGGGAGCTGTTTTTT. This codes for CATGTLGNTGELFF.

This clonotype was seen repeatedly, ten times or more. This chain joins TRBV19 and TRBJ1-2; 8 bases fit TRBD1. The V segment lost 7 bases and the J segment 3 bases; nucleotides outside the gene matches: 10. CDR3 size: 15 residues. Germline loops: CDR1 LNHDA, CDR2 SQIVND (reference sequence). CDR3 in amino acids: CASTTGTGDYYGYTF. DNA for the CDR3: TGTGCCAGTACCACCGGGACAGGAGATTACTATGGCTACACCTTC. The full variable domain, in which reference TRBV19 and TRBJ1-2 provide the parts outside the CDR3, is DGGITQSPKYLFRKEGQNVTLSCEQNLNHDAMYWYRQDPGQGLRLIYYSQIVNDFQKGDIAEGYSVSREKKESFPLTVTSAQKNPTAFYLCASTTGTGDYYGYTFGSGTRLTVV.

Many counts were recorded for this clonotype. This chain uses TRBV25-1 with TRBJ2-5; D ambiguous. From germline, CDR1 is MGHDK and CDR2 SYGVNS. There are 14 residues in the CDR3. V was shortened by 1 base and J by 1 base, with 7 bases between the two germline ends. The CDR3 DNA is TGTGCCAGCAGTGAATTTAAGGCCCAAGAGACCCAGTACTTC. Translation gives CASSEFKAQETQYF.

This chain uses TRBV2 with TRBJ2-2; weak D call: TRBD1 (6 bases). V gave up 4 bases and J gave up 3 bases, with 6 bases separating them. The CDR3 extends over 13 amino acids. The germline gives CDR1 SNHLY, CDR2 FYNNEI. CDR3 in DNA: TGTGCCAGCAGTGCAGGGGACACCGGGGAGCTGTTTTTT. It is translated as CASSAGDTGELFF.

The rearrangement uses TRBV11-1 and TRBJ2-7; the D call may be TRBD1 or TRBD2 (5 bases each). The germline CDR1 and CDR2 sequences are SGHAT and FQDESV (reference sequence). The CDR3 length is 16 residues. Trimming left V 3 bases short and J 2 bases short, with 17 bases between. In DNA, the CDR3 is TGTGCCAGCAGCTTGCGAGGGGCGGACTTAGCCTACGAGCAGTACTTC. This encodes CASSLRGADLAYEQYF.

On this clonotype: This clone may be a read error of a much larger clone one base away. V and J are TRBV20-1 and TRBJ1-5; weak D call: TRBD1 (6 bases). Germline CDR1 is DFQATT and CDR2 is SNEGSKA (reference sequence). V was pared by 5 bases and J by 3 bases, with 11 bases between. This CDR3 comprises 13 residues. The CDR3 protein is CSALAGDNQPQHF. In DNA, the CDR3 is TGCAGTGCTTTGGCAGGGGACAATCAGCCCCAGCATTTT.

The table lists this clonotype with a few counts. This chain joins TRBV10-3 and TRBJ1-2, with no clear D. The CDR3 covers 12 residues. Germline CDR1 is ENHRY and CDR2 is SYGVKD. V lost 10 bases and J lost 5, with 14 bases in between. The CDR3 here is CATPLEGYGYTF. The CDR3 nucleotides are TGTGCCACCCCTCTGGAGGGATATGGCTACACCTTC.

This clonotype was seen once. The rearrangement links TRBV2 to TRBJ1-2; possibly TRBD1 for D (6 bases). V dropped 6 bases and J dropped 4 bases, with 9 bases sitting between them. Germline values: CDR1 SNHLY, CDR2 FYNNEI. The CDR3 spans 12 residues. The CDR3 loop reads CASRAQGYGYTF. The CDR3 DNA sequence: TGTGCCAGCAGGGCACAGGGCTATGGCTACACCTTC.

A remark on this clonotype: A much larger clone lies one base from this, so it may be a read error. The chain combines TRBV20-1 with TRBJ1-1; possible D gene TRBD1, 5 bases. The CDR3 extends over 14 amino acids. Germline lookup yields CDR1 DFQATT and CDR2 SNEGSKA (reference sequence). Trimming removed 0 bases at V and 0 bases at J, with 8 bases between. The CDR3 DNA follows: TGCAGTGCTAGAGAGGGACCCCTGAACACTGAAGCTTTCTTT. Translated: CSAREGPLNTEAFF.